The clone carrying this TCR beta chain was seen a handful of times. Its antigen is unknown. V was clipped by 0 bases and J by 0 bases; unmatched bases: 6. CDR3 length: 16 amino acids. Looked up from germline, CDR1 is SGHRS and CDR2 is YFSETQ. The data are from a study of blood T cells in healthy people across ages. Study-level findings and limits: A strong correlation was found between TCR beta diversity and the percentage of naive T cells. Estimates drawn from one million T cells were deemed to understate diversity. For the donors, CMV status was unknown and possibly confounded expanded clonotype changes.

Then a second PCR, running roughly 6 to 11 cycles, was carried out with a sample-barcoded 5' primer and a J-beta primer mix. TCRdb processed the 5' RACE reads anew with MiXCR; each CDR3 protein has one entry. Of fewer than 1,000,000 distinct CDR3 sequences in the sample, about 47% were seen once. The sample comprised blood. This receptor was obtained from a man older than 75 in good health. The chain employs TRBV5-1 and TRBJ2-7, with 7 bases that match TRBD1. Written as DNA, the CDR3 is TGCGCCAGCAGCTTGGAAGCCAGGGGGATCTCCTACGAGCAGTACTTC. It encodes CASSLEARGISYEQYF.